Detailed here is one T cell receptor beta chain. Its recognized antigen is unknown. From a lookup of the germline V gene, CDR1 and CDR2 are SGHAT and FQNNGV. The CDR3 measures 14 amino acids from cysteine to phenylalanine. Left in the record is the CDR3 DNA by itself, 42 bases read in frame from the first base. The junction shows trimming of 1 base on V and 2 bases on J, plus 9 bases between the germline ends. Library construction relied on the immunoSEQ multiplex PCR assay. For the multiplex PCR, a mixture combining 60 forward primers for TCR Vbeta segments and 13 reverse primers for TCR Jbeta segments was used. Amplification of the CDR3 region of rearranged TCR beta genes was performed with a multiplex PCR assay on genomic DNA. Amplified TCR beta libraries were sequenced as 87-base-pair reads on the Illumina HiSeq System. The authors' pipeline ran thus. In a later analysis, about 80 million unique TCR beta chains were counted across the roughly 670 repertoires, and roughly 11 million of these chains were shared by at least two donors. To remove PCR and sequencing errors, raw reads were error-corrected and collapsed into unique sequences using a nearest-neighbor algorithm that merged closely related sequences. V, D and J gene segments were assigned by aligning CDR3 sequences to IMGT reference sequences. Each retained sequence needed at least a six-nucleotide match to both a V gene segment and a J gene segment. A rearrangement counted as productive if the CDR3 had no stop codons and remained in frame with V and J, and every other rearrangement counted as non-productive. Following IMGT convention, CDR3 was defined as the stretch from the second conserved V-encoded cysteine up to the conserved J-encoded phenylalanine. The earlier analysis of a few hundred of the donors excluded any sequence lacking an unambiguous match to a single V gene segment. In an earlier analysis of 500 to 750 of the donors, V segments were called functional above 56.7% productive rearrangements and were called segregating when the between-donor standard deviation exceeded 5%. A statistical classification framework was developed to diagnose cytomegalovirus status using the catalog of TCR beta chain sequences. In a later analysis, TCR nucleotide sequences were compared against IMGT/GENE-DB human TR gene sequences so that V and J genes could be assigned. In a later analysis, CDR3 sequences and most-parsimonious VDJ recombination scenarios were assigned using the TCRdist pipeline. A later analysis defined each TCR beta chain by its CDR3 amino acid sequence plus V-gene family, and excluded reads lacking a unique V-gene family. A later analysis removed 550 to 650 highly shared, low-generation-probability nucleotide sequences to deal with suspected cross-contamination and a sequencing artifact. For each public chain, a later analysis derived a clonal expansion index from normalized ranks of inferred template counts within each repertoire. In a later analysis, generation probabilities were computed using a VDJ recombination model fitted to out-of-frame rearrangements, and the results were checked against IGoR. In a later analysis, TCR-TCR, TCR-HLA and TCR-CMV co-occurrence was scored with hypergeometric tests, and a repertoire-size bias correction was applied to TCR pairs. In a later analysis, false discovery rates were estimated by permuting HLA or CMV assignments 20 times. A later analysis grouped co-occurring TCRs with DBSCAN, adding TCRdist sequence similarity when clustering within HLA-allele-positive subsets. Repertoires with fewer than 30,000 or more than 120,000 public chains were left out of co-occurrence clustering, as were five repertoires with anomalous nucleotide sharing. The table comes from immuneACCESS by way of TCRdb, which keeps in-frame sequences with V and J called. Part of the clones is missing from these tables; in studies checked, under half for an unresolved V gene and the rest for unknown reasons. V, J and clone size are those of that table, while D and trimming were read from the DNA. The table held for this sample gives approximately 110,000 clones. The top ten clones comprise 0.45% to 0.6% of the sample.

The data were taken from a study of cytomegalovirus exposure and HLA in healthy donors (dated by TCRdb to the late 2010s). For the wider study: In an earlier analysis of 587 of the donors, 276 Gb of sequence data and 117 million unique TCR beta sequences from 150 million to 200 million T cells were reported. Roughly 300 gigabases of sequencing data and approximately 91 million unique TCR sequences made up an early release that covered nearly 650 HLA-typed donors. Among the roughly 400 genotyped donors, under 90% belonged to the genetic ancestry cluster associated with self-reported Caucasian donors. The study aimed to test whether cataloging public T cell receptors could reveal signatures of past pathogen exposure. The study profiled the T cell repertoires of under 850 subjects by immunosequencing and related them to cytomegalovirus serostatus. A separate validation cohort of approximately 120 different subjects was used in addition to the approximately 700-subject first cohort. High-throughput TCR immunosequencing, statistical association of individual TCRs with disease status, and machine learning were combined to predict cytomegalovirus infection status. A later analysis re-examined previously published TCR beta repertoires from about 670 donors and added high-resolution HLA genotyping to investigate patterns of TCR occurrence. Rather than using new phenotypic data, the later analysis identified candidate immune exposures from TCR beta sequences and from how often those sequences occurred across donors. An earlier analysis of 587 of the donors applied high-throughput TCR beta sequencing to assess whether each TCR beta V gene segment acted as functional or pseudogenic. Donor age, sex, ethnicity and CMV serostatus were compiled together with the repertoire data. A later genetic analysis used genome-wide SNP genotypes for about 55% of the 666 donors, treating that subset as a discovery cohort. Every repertoire in the discovery cohort had been generated on one and the same sequencing platform. HLA typing included class I and class II loci at four-digit resolution. Typing coverage varied by locus: about 629-630 donors for A, B, C, DRB1 and DQB1; under 550 for DQA1; over 600 for DPA1; roughly 450 for DPB1. Because of strong linkage in the cohort, roughly five DR-DQ haplotypes were treated as single units for association and clustering. Among 300 to 500 genotyped donors of the cohort, an average of approximately 220,000 unique TCR beta nucleotide sequences was sequenced per donor, of which 15% to 20% were non-productive. What the authors observed across the whole study: In vitro tests confirmed that a few of the cytomegalovirus-associated TCR beta chains recognize cytomegalovirus antigens. The authors suggested that the approach could potentially be generalized to other disease states and immunological phenotypes. In a later analysis, several top co-occurrence clusters were reported to appear linked to parvovirus B19, influenza, CMV and Epstein-Barr virus. A further reported finding was that TCR beta sequences accurately predicted the HLA-A and HLA-B alleles for most subjects in the first cohort. A later analysis found that TCR association rates varied across HLA loci, with DRB1 alleles showing the most associated TCRs and HLA-C alleles the fewest. In a later analysis, over 15,000 TCR beta sequences were associated with specific HLA alleles at a false discovery rate of 0.05. HLA typing was unavailable for some donors at each locus, so association tests used only the typed subset. A cluster of highly shared sequence variants was judged likely to be a technical artifact of the sequencing pipeline. In the study, 150 to 200 TCR beta chains were listed as associated with cytomegalovirus. In an earlier analysis of over 550 of the donors, most TCR beta V segments were observed in productive rearrangements about 87% or about 30% of the time, broadly matching IMGT annotations. The 87-base-pair reads could not distinguish some IMGT-functional V segments, including TRBV6-2 and TRBV6-3, so those segments were excluded. Correlated functional status among segregating V segments might reflect linkage disequilibrium, but an unknown experimental factor could not be ruled out. Assigning TCR associations to individual alleles was difficult when HLA alleles, especially DR and DQ, strongly co-occurred. Sequencing depth was assumed to be roughly uniform across donors in the presence/absence analyses, though that assumption may not hold. An association between a missense DCLRE1C variant and V-gene and J-gene trimming of TCR beta chains was found in a later genetic analysis and replicated in an independent cohort. Compared with the roughly 700-donor mean, donors in an Asian-associated ancestry cluster had fewer N-insertions in productive TCRs, according to a later genetic analysis. Cytomegalovirus status was reported to be diagnosed by the classifier with high specificity and sensitivity in both the original and validation cohorts. This cohort had only TCR beta chains sequenced, and the lack of alpha or paired-chain data limited which features could be detected. CMV serostatus was the only immune exposure information available for the cohort. A later analysis found that most CMV-associated TCR beta chains appeared HLA-restricted, with HLA associations seemingly driven largely by CMV exposure. About 15 rarely observed V segments, including chromosome 9 orphons, were excluded from the earlier analysis of approximately 500 of the donors because counts were too low. In a later analysis, HLA-associated TCR beta chains were found to be more clonally expanded and to have lower generation probabilities than equally common non-associated chains. Most TCR sequences were observed very rarely across donors, whereas some public TCRs were present in many individuals.

The cohort consisted of 650 to 850 healthy bone marrow donors. Cohort members were all nominally healthy when sampled, although unrecorded immune exposures were likely present. The donor tested CMV seronegative and was one of the 352 seronegative cohort members. A peripheral blood sample was provided by each donor, and peripheral blood mononuclear cells were used for TCR beta sequencing. The Qiagen DNeasy Blood Extraction Kit was used to extract genomic DNA from the blood cell samples. Sequenced sample: PBMCs. The TCR comes from a man aged 45 to 65 in good health and CMV-seronegative. The V and J segments used are TRBV11-2 and TRBJ2-7; tentative D gene TRBD1, with 6 bases matching. The nucleotide sequence reads TGTGCCAGCAGCTTAGGCGGACAGACCTACGAGCAGTACTTC. This encodes CASSLGGQTYEQYF.